The rows below give T cell receptor beta chains drawn from one sample of a study of blood T cell repertoires in COVID-19. The method was immunoSEQ multiplex PCR; TCRdb's version includes in-frame clones alone and lacks a portion of them. The data show about 97,000 clones, around 90% seen once. Sequencing was carried out using peripheral blood. These receptors were taken from a man aged 50-59 years with active COVID-19. CDR3s include the opening cysteine and the closing phenylalanine or tryptophan. The D gene is left open where the match is weak. The size of a clone is reported for some rows only, either as once, few or many, or as a class for expanded clones.

>TRBV6-5|-|-|TRBJ2-7
TGTGCCAGCAGTTACCCCGGGAGCTACGAGCAGTACTTC
CASSYPGSYEQYF
>TRBV2|-|-|TRBJ2-1
TGTGCCAGCAGTGGGGGGGGCCCTCGCAATGAGCAGTTCTTC
CASSGGGPRNEQFF
>TRBV7-9|-|-|TRBJ2-1
TGTGCCAGCAGCTCTACAGAATTACGACCAGACAACTCCTACAATGAGCAGTTCTTC
CASSSTELRPDNSYNEQFF
>TRBV20-1|-|-|TRBJ2-7
TGCAGTGCTAGTCCCCTCCCCGGGACTTCAGCCTACGAGCAGTACTTC
CSASPLPGTSAYEQYF
>TRBV5-4|TRBD1|-|TRBJ1-5
TGTGCCAGCAGCTCCGACAGGGGCCAAGGACCCCAGCATTTT
CASSSDRGQGPQHF
>TRBV15|-|-|TRBJ2-7
TGTGCCACCAGCAGAGAGGCAGCAGGGGCTTTGGGCGAGCAGTACTTC
CATSREAAGALGEQYF
>TRBV6-2/TRBV6-3|TRBD2|-|TRBJ2-1
TGTGCCAGCAGTCGACTAGCGGGGCACAATGAGCAGTTCTTC
CASSRLAGHNEQFF
>TRBV7-9|TRBD1|-|TRBJ1-1
TGTGCCAGCAGCTGGGACAGGGTGAGCACTGAAGCTTTCTTT
CASSWDRVSTEAFF
>TRBV7-8|-|-|TRBJ1-2
TGTGCCAGCAGCTTAGGAGGGTTTTATTCTGGCTACACCTTC
CASSLGGFYSGYTF
>TRBV27|TRBD1|-|TRBJ1-2
TGTGCCAGCAGTCCGATAAGGGACAGGGGTGGCTACACCTTC
CASSPIRDRGGYTF
>TRBV27|-|-|TRBJ2-1
TGTGCCAGCTCCCCGGGGGGCCGGGGGAATGAGCAGTTCTTC
CASSPGGRGNEQFF
>TRBV5-1|-|-|TRBJ2-1
TGCGCCAGCAGCTTGGATGGGAGCTCCTACAATGAGCAGTTCTTC
CASSLDGSSYNEQFF
>TRBV5-4|TRBD1|-|TRBJ1-2
TGTGCCAGCAGCTCCGACAGGGTCGGTGGCTACACCTTC
CASSSDRVGGYTF
>TRBV6-5|TRBD1|-|TRBJ1-1
TGTGCCAGCAGTTACTCGGGACAGGGTACTTCTGAAGCTTTCTTT
CASSYSGQGTSEAFF
>TRBV6-2/TRBV6-3|-|-|TRBJ2-1
TGTGCCAGCAGTTTTACCGGGGAGCAGTTCTTC
CASSFTGEQFF
>TRBV19|-|-|TRBJ1-3
TGTGCCAGTAGTATAGGGCGTCCGGGCTCTGGAAACACCATATATTTT
CASSIGRPGSGNTIYF
>TRBV7-9|TRBD2|-|TRBJ2-5
TGTGCCAGCAGCTTACCCCCACATCGGGAGGCAGGCCCAGAGACCCAGTACTTC
CASSLPPHREAGPETQYF
>TRBV2|-|-|TRBJ1-1
TGTGCCAGCAAGGGAGACGAGGGTAACACTGAAGCTTTCTTT
CASKGDEGNTEAFF
>TRBV5-5|TRBD1|-|TRBJ1-5
TGTGCCAGCAGCTTGGGACAGGGCGTCGTGCAGCCCCAGCATTTT
CASSLGQGVVQPQHF
>TRBV10-1|TRBD1|few|TRBJ1-4
TGCGCCAGCAGTGATAGGGACAGGGATGAAAAACTGTTTTTT
CASSDRDRDEKLFF
>TRBV7-6|TRBD2|-|TRBJ2-1
TGTGCCAGCAGCTTAGCGGATCTCAGGGTAGCGGGGTTAAATGAGCAGTTCTTC
CASSLADLRVAGLNEQFF
>TRBV6-1|-|-|TRBJ2-6
TGTGCCAGCAGTGAACAGGGAAATTCTGGGGCCAACGTCCTGACTTTC
CASSEQGNSGANVLTF
>TRBV9|-|-|TRBJ1-2
TGTGCCAGCAGCGTAGTGGGGGGGCCTTATGGCTACACCTTC
CASSVVGGPYGYTF
>TRBV6-6|-|-|TRBJ1-4
TGTGCCAGCAGTTACTCGATAGAGATGATAAATAAAAAACTGTTTTTT
CASSYSIEMINKKLFF
>TRBV10-2|TRBD1|-|TRBJ2-1
TGCGCCAGCAGGGCCGGGACAGGGCACTACAATGAGCAGTTCTTC
CASRAGTGHYNEQFF
>TRBV5-1|TRBD1|-|TRBJ2-1
TGCGCCAGCAGTCCCGGGACAGGGCGTCACAATGAGCAGTTCTTC
CASSPGTGRHNEQFF
>TRBV11-3|TRBD2|-|TRBJ2-5
TGTGCCAGCAGCCCCCCCCTAGCGGGGAGAATCCAAGAGACCCAGTACTTC
CASSPPLAGRIQETQYF
>TRBV11-2|-|once|TRBJ1-1
TGTGCCAGCAGCTTACCGCACCAGGGGAACACTGAAGCTTTCTTT
CASSLPHQGNTEAFF
>TRBV7-6|-|-|TRBJ2-5
TGTGCCAGCAGCGCCCTCACAGGGCCCCAAGAGACCCAGTACTTC
CASSALTGPQETQYF
>TRBV5-1|-|-|TRBJ1-1
TGCGCCAGCAGCTTGGTAACAGGGAGTGGGACTGAAGCTTTCTTT
CASSLVTGSGTEAFF
>TRBV6-2/TRBV6-3|TRBD1|-|TRBJ2-1
TGTGCCAGCAGCGACAGGGGGAAGGGCTATTACAATGAGCAGTTCTTC
CASSDRGKGYYNEQFF
>TRBV2|-|once|TRBJ1-2
TGTGCCAGCCCCAAGGACTCTCCAACCGGTGACTATGGCTACACCTTC
CASPKDSPTGDYGYTF
>TRBV5-6|-|-|TRBJ2-3
TGTGCCAGCAGCTTGAGGGACTGGTATTCGGATACGCAGTATTTT
CASSLRDWYSDTQYF
>TRBV7-8|-|-|TRBJ2-1
TGTGCCAGCAGTTCATCGGTGCCCCCCAATGAGCAGTTCTTC
CASSSSVPPNEQFF
>TRBV27|-|-|TRBJ2-7
TGTGCCAGCAGTCCATCCTACGAGCAGTACTTC
CASSPSYEQYF
>TRBV4-3|-|-|TRBJ2-1
TGCGCCAGCAGCCAAGAAGGACAGAGCTCCTACAATGAGCAGTTCTTC
CASSQEGQSSYNEQFF
>TRBV10-3|TRBD2|-|TRBJ2-2
TGTGCCATCAGTGACTCGGGACTAGCGGTCCGGGAGCTGTTTTTT
CAISDSGLAVRELFF
>TRBV7-9|TRBD1|-|TRBJ1-2
TGTGCCAGCACCCGGGACAGGGGGGACTATGGCTACACCTTC
CASTRDRGDYGYTF
>TRBV7-2|-|few|TRBJ1-5
TGTGCCAGCAGCTTATCCTTGAGCAATCAGCCCCAGCATTTT
CASSLSLSNQPQHF
>TRBV7-9|TRBD1|once|TRBJ2-1
TGTGCCAGCAGCTGGGACAGGGGTGCCTACAATGAGCAGTTCTTC
CASSWDRGAYNEQFF
>TRBV10-1|-|-|TRBJ1-2
TGCGCCAGCAGTGAGTCTTCGGTACCCACTCGCTATGGCTACACCTTC
CASSESSVPTRYGYTF
>TRBV27|TRBD1|-|TRBJ2-7
TGTGCCAGCAGTCCGCTGACCCGGGACAGGTCGTACGAGCAGTACTTC
CASSPLTRDRSYEQYF
>TRBV6-5|-|-|TRBJ1-1
TGTGCCAGCAGAAGCCAGGGGCCATTGAACACTGAAGCTTTCTTT
CASRSQGPLNTEAFF
>TRBV11-1|TRBD1|-|TRBJ2-7
TGTGCCAGCAGCTTGGGACAGGGGTCCGAGCAGTACTTC
CASSLGQGSEQYF
>TRBV5-4|-|-|TRBJ2-7
TGTGCCAGCAGCTATCAACAGGGTTCAGGGTACGAGCAGTACTTC
CASSYQQGSGYEQYF
>TRBV18|-|-|TRBJ2-7
TGTGCCAGCTCACCTCCAGGGGATTACGAGCAGTACTTC
CASSPPGDYEQYF
>TRBV12-3/TRBV12-4|-|-|TRBJ1-2
TGTGCCAGCAGTTTAGCGGAGGCTCGAGGCTACACCTTC
CASSLAEARGYTF
>TRBV4-2|TRBD1|few|TRBJ1-5
TGTGCCAGCAGCCGATCGACAGGGGTTGATCAGCCCCAGCATTTT
CASSRSTGVDQPQHF